The rows below give T cell receptor beta chains drawn from one sample of a study of blood T cells in healthy people across ages. TCRdb reprocessed the 5' RACE reads via MiXCR and lists one record per CDR3 protein. The table has about 970,000 distinct CDR3 sequences, about 51% seen once. Material for sequencing was blood. The source of these receptors is a woman in her sixties or seventies in good health. CDR3s include the opening cysteine and the closing phenylalanine or tryptophan.

TRBJ2-7 TRBV20-1 CSASLAHKDEQYF
TRBJ2-1 TRBV10-3 CAISESGQGDEQFF
TRBJ2-5 TRBV28 CASSFSAGGQETQYF
TRBJ1-2 TRBV6-2/TRBV6-3 CASSYWAITGRSYTF
TRBJ2-3 TRBV5-1 CASSPGTSRSDTQYF
TRBJ2-5 TRBV25-1 CASSELASVYF
TRBJ2-3 TRBV20-1 CSAGGDSQRTDTQYF
NA TRBV28 CASLWPGGYEQYF
TRBJ2-1 TRBV20-1 CSARDHGIGEQFF
TRBJ1-1 TRBV4-1 CASSQLLLGTEAFF
TRBJ2-2 TRBV12-3/TRBV12-4 CASSLALQGRNTGELFF
TRBJ2-7 TRBV5-1 CASSLDTTGPSYEQYF
TRBJ1-2 TRBV4-2 CASSPSGEGGGYTF
TRBJ2-3 TRBV2 CASRRVGQGTDTQYF
TRBJ1-5 TRBV12-3/TRBV12-4 CASIKSGGNQPQHF
TRBJ2-3 TRBV28 CATTGEQTDTQYF
TRBJ2-7 TRBV27 CASSPQGYYEQYF
TRBJ2-7 TRBV29-1 CSVERLAGGAYYEQYF
NA TRBV9 CASSPLFLGEQYF
TRBJ2-1 TRBV3-1 CASSQDLGYYNEQFF
TRBJ2-5 TRBV18 CASSPSGSNNEQYF
NA TRBV7-8 CASSIWDSYEQYF
TRBJ2-1 TRBV20-1 CSADAGTAGEQFF
TRBJ2-7 TRBV28 CASSSRGQGLEQYF
TRBJ2-1 TRBV5-1 CASSLPGTYNEQFF
TRBJ1-2 TRBV6-6 CASSYDKYYGYTF
TRBJ2-3 TRBV7-9 CASSLVSSGTDTQYF
TRBJ2-5 TRBV7-2 CASSLTGTTQETQYF
TRBJ2-5 TRBV13 CASSLRTSGNQETQYF
TRBJ2-3 TRBV15 CATSGDATDTQYF
TRBJ2-7 TRBV5-1 CASSSGTSGIHEQYF
TRBJ2-7 TRBV27 CASSLRDRYEQYF
TRBJ1-2 TRBV12-3/TRBV12-4 CASSLSGVLNYGYTF
TRBJ1-2 TRBV27 CASAKTGPNYGYTF
TRBJ2-3 TRBV9 CASSAETGIWHTQYF
TRBJ2-7 TRBV6-5 CASNAGAKATYEQYF
TRBJ2-5 TRBV29-1 CSFWQGQETQYF
TRBJ1-1 TRBV12-3/TRBV12-4 CASRNRDTQNTEAFF
TRBJ2-7 TRBV10-3 CAISESSYEQYF
TRBJ2-1 TRBV4-1 CASSRSPRSSYNEQFF
NA TRBV15 CATSRDPGGYDEQYF
TRBJ2-1 TRBV2 CASIPGRPHNEQFF
TRBJ2-5 TRBV3-1 CASSHGQVETQYF
TRBJ2-3 TRBV7-3 CASSRQPTSTDTQYF
TRBJ2-1 TRBV29-1 CSVTSSYNEQFF
TRBJ2-3 TRBV7-6 CASSGSLEGADTQYF
TRBJ2-1 TRBV3-1 CASSPQTGGNEQFF
TRBJ2-1 TRBV2 CASRRARTNEQFF
TRBJ1-1 TRBV11-3 CASSLDGGRGTEAFF
TRBJ1-2 TRBV20-1 CSASFLGADYGYTF
TRBJ2-7 TRBV28 CASSGRDRGKEQYF
TRBJ2-1 TRBV27 CASSSGLVGNEQFF
NA TRBV11-2 CASSQQGSSYEQYF
TRBJ2-1 TRBV29-1 CSGGQGSYNEQFF